The source of this T cell receptor beta chain is a study of T cells in localized non-small cell lung cancer. TCRdb's copy holds only in-frame clones and misses some; the assay was immunoSEQ multiplex PCR. The sample carries some 41,000 clones, roughly nine tenths recorded once. The source was PBMCs, collected before any cancer treatment. The receptor's source is a woman aged 35-75 years with stage II lung adenocarcinoma.

For the CDR3, the DNA is TGTGCCAGCAGCTTAATTGGAGGGGAGCAGTTCTTC. The encoded protein is CASSLIGGEQFF. The chain combines TRBV7-3 with TRBJ2-1; perhaps TRBD2 as D (6 bases). Germline-derived CDR1 and CDR2 are SGHTA and FQGTGA. The CDR3 contains 12 residues. Trimming took off 1 base at V and 10 bases at J, with 8 bases between the two ends. Using reference TRBV7-3 and TRBJ2-1 for the parts outside the CDR3, the full variable domain is GAGVSQTPSNKVTEKGKYVELRCDPISGHTALYWYRQSLGQGPEFLIYFQGTGAADDSGLPNDRFFAVRPEGSVSTLKIQRTERGDSAVYLCASSLIGGEQFFGPGTRLTVL.